Described below is a single TCR beta chain sequence and its context. Sequencing was at deep level. For unsorted PBMC, roughly 0.3 ug DNA per replicate equaled some 32,000 T cell genomes. This table comes from immunoSEQ multiplex PCR, and its TCRdb copy is limited to in-frame clones, with some not included. The table shows 450,000 to 500,000 clones, with 70% to 85% occurring only once. This entry belongs to a study of shared clonotypes between healthy human individuals. The CDR3 extends over 12 amino acids. Trimming removed 2 bases at V and 8 bases at J, with 7 bases between. Per the germline V gene, CDR1 is KGHSH and CDR2 is LQKENI.

What was sequenced was PBMCs. This rearrangement joins TRBV18 to TRBJ2-1; D call uncertain. This receptor was taken from a woman aged 40 to 50 in good health. Some clones in this sample may be carry-over from other donors' samples. The CDR3 here is CASSPIGHEQFF. CDR3 bases: TGTGCCAGCTCACCAATTGGGCATGAGCAGTTCTTC.